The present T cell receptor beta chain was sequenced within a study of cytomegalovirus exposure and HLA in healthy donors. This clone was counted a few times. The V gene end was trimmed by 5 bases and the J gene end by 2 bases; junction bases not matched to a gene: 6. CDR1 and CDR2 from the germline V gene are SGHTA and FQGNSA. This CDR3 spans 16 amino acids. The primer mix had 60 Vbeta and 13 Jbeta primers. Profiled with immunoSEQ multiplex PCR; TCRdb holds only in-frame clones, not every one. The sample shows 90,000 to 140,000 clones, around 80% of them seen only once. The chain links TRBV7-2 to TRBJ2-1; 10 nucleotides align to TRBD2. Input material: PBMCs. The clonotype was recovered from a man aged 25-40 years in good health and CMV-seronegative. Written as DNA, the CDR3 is TGTGCCAGCAGCCCCTATGGACTAGCGGCCTACAATGAGCAGTTCTTC. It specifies CASSPYGLAAYNEQFF.